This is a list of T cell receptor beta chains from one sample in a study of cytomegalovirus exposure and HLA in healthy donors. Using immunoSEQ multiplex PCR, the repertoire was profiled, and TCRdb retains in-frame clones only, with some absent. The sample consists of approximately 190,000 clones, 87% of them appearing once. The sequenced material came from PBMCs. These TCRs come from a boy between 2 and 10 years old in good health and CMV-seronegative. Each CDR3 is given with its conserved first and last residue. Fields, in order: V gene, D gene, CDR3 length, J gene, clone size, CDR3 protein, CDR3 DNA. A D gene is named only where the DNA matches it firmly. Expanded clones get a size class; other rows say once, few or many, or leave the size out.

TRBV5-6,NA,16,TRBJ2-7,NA,CASSPFGQKGRYEQYF,TGTGCCAGCAGCCCTTTTGGACAGAAGGGCCGCTACGAGCAGTACTTC
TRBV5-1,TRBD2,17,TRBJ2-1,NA,CASSLGLAGDHYNEQFF,TGCGCCAGCAGCTTGGGACTAGCGGGAGACCACTACAATGAGCAGTTCTTC
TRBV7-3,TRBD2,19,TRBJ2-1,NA,CASSSSGLAANRSYNEQFF,TGTGCCAGCAGCTCCTCCGGACTAGCGGCGAACCGCTCCTACAATGAGCAGTTCTTC
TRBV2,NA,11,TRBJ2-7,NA,CASSASGEQYF,TGTGCCAGCAGTGCCAGCGGCGAGCAGTACTTC
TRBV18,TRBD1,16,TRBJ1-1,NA,CASSIGRGPLNTEAFF,TGTGCCAGCTCTATTGGCAGGGGGCCCTTGAACACTGAAGCTTTCTTT
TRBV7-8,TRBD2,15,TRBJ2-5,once,CASSRREGISETQYF,TGTGCCAGCAGCCGAAGGGAGGGGATATCAGAGACCCAGTACTTC
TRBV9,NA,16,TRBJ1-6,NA,CASSVSRDSYNSPLHF,TGTGCCAGCAGCGTGTCCAGGGACTCCTATAATTCACCCCTCCACTTT
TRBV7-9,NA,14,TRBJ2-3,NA,CASSLVQSTDTQYF,TGTGCCAGCAGCTTAGTCCAGAGCACAGATACGCAGTATTTT
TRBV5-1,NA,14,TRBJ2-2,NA,CASSFWANTGELFF,TGCGCCAGCAGCTTTTGGGCCAACACCGGGGAGCTGTTTTTT
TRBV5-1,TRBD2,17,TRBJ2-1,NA,CASSSGGGAGGGNEQFF,TGCGCCAGCAGCTCCGGCGGGGGAGCGGGAGGTGGCAATGAGCAGTTCTTC
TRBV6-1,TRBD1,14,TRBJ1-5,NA,CASSGRGQNQPQHF,TGTGCCAGCAGTGGAAGGGGGCAAAATCAGCCCCAGCATTTT
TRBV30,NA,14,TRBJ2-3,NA,CAWSVSPNPDTQYF,TGTGCCTGGAGTGTGAGTCCGAACCCAGATACGCAGTATTTT
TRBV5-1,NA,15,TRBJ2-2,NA,CASSLGGIMTGELFF,TGCGCCAGCAGCTTGGGAGGGATAATGACCGGGGAGCTGTTTTTT
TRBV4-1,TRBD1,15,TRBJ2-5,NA,CASSQDGRVGQGEYF,TGCGCCAGCAGCCAAGATGGCCGGGTTGGACAGGGGGAGTACTTC
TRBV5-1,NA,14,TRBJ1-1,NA,CASTREGGNTEAFF,TGCGCCAGCACACGAGAAGGGGGGAACACTGAAGCTTTCTTT
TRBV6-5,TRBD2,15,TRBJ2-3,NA,CASSSVAGPTDTQYF,TGTGCCAGCAGTTCCGTAGCGGGGCCCACAGATACGCAGTATTTT
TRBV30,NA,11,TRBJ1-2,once,CAWSSGNGYTF,TGTGCCTGGAGTTCAGGAAATGGCTACACCTTC
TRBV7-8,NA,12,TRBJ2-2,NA,CASSLVSGELFF,TGTGCCAGCAGCTTAGTTAGCGGGGAGCTGTTTTTT
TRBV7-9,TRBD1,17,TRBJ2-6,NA,CASSLRTGVTGANVLTF,TGTGCCAGCAGCCTCAGGACAGGGGTGACTGGGGCCAACGTCCTGACTTTC
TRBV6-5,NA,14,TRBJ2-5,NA,CASSYSTGRETQYF,TGTGCCAGCAGTTACTCCACAGGGCGTGAGACCCAGTACTTC
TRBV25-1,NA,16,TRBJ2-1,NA,CASSRTGIGSYNEQFF,TGTGCCAGCAGTCGAACGGGGATTGGTTCCTACAATGAGCAGTTCTTC
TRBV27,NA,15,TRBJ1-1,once,CARAPNKLRVAEAFF,TGTGCCAGGGCCCCCAATAAATTGAGGGTAGCTGAAGCTTTCTTT
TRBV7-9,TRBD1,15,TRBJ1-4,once,CASSLGWTGNEKLFF,TGTGCCAGCAGCTTAGGATGGACAGGGAATGAAAAACTGTTTTTT
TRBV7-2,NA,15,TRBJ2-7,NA,CASSLVQSKPYEQYF,TGTGCCAGCAGCTTAGTACAGTCAAAGCCCTACGAGCAGTACTTC
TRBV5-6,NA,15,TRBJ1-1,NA,CASSPRGAQNTEAFF,TGTGCCAGCAGCCCCCGCGGAGCACAGAACACTGAAGCTTTCTTT
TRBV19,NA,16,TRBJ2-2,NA,CASSPRPSKNTGELFF,TGTGCCAGTAGTCCCCGCCCTAGCAAGAACACCGGGGAGCTGTTTTTT
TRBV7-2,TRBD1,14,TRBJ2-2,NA,CASSLDRGTGELFF,TGTGCCAGCAGCTTGGACAGGGGTACCGGGGAGCTGTTTTTT
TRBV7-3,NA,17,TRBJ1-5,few,CASSLTYDTVSNQPQHF,TGTGCCAGCAGCTTAACTTATGACACTGTAAGCAATCAGCCCCAGCATTTT
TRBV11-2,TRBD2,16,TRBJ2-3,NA,CASSARLAGGGDTQYF,TGTGCCAGCAGCGCAAGACTAGCGGGGGGAGGAGATACGCAGTATTTT
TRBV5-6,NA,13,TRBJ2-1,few,CASSADSNNEQFF,TGTGCCAGCAGCGCGGATTCGAACAATGAGCAGTTCTTC
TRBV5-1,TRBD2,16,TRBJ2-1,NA,CASSLGRGDSYNEQFF,TGCGCCAGCAGCTTGGGGCGGGGGGACTCCTACAATGAGCAGTTCTTC
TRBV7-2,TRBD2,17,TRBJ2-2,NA,CATRGLAGGPGTGELFF,TGTGCCACCAGAGGGCTAGCGGGAGGGCCGGGCACCGGGGAGCTGTTTTTT
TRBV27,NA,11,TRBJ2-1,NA,CASSGPNEQFF,TGTGCCAGCAGCGGTCCCAATGAGCAGTTCTTC
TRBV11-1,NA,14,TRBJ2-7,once,CASSLMRSSYEQYF,TGTGCCAGCAGCTTGATGCGGAGCTCCTACGAGCAGTACTTC
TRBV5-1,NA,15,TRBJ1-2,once,CASSLVQGKKGGYTF,TGCGCCAGCAGCTTGGTCCAGGGTAAAAAAGGTGGCTACACCTTC
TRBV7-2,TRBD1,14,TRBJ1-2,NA,CASRRTGLNYGYTF,TGTGCCAGCAGGAGGACAGGCCTTAACTATGGCTACACCTTC
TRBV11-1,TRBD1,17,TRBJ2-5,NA,CASSLHNQRTGEGTQYF,TGTGCCAGCAGCCTCCATAACCAGCGGACAGGGGAGGGGACCCAGTACTTC
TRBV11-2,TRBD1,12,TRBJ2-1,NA,CASNQQGAEQFF,TGTGCCAGCAACCAACAGGGGGCTGAGCAGTTCTTC
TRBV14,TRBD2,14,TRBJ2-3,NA,CASSQRLAPDTQYF,TGTGCCAGCAGCCAAAGACTAGCGCCAGATACGCAGTATTTT
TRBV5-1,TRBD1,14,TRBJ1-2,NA,CASSPGTADYGYTF,TGCGCCAGCAGCCCCGGGACAGCCGACTATGGCTACACCTTC
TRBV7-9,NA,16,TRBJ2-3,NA,CASSLSPGQLADTQYF,TGTGCCAGCAGCTTATCACCGGGACAACTTGCAGATACGCAGTATTTT
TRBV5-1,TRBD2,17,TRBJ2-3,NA,CASSIAASSGRTDTQYF,TGCGCCAGCAGCATTGCGGCGTCTAGCGGGAGGACAGATACGCAGTATTTT
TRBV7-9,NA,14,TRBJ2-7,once,CASSPTRVPYEQYF,TGTGCCAGCAGCCCAACCAGGGTACCCTACGAGCAGTACTTC
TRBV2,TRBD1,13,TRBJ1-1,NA,CASYDGTGAEAFF,TGTGCCAGCTATGACGGGACAGGGGCTGAAGCTTTCTTT
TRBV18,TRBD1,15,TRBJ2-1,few,CASTGSGTGYNEQFF,TGTGCCAGCACGGGATCCGGGACAGGGTACAATGAGCAGTTCTTC
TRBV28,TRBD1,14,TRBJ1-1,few,CASRGQLENTEAFF,TGTGCCTCGAGGGGACAGTTAGAGAACACTGAAGCTTTCTTT
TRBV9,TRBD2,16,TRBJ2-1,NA,CASSVGAGVGWDEQFF,TGTGCCAGCAGCGTAGGGGCGGGGGTGGGGTGGGATGAGCAGTTCTTC
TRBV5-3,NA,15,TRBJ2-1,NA,CARSADGRGNNEQFF,TGTGCCAGAAGCGCCGATGGGCGAGGGAACAATGAGCAGTTCTTC
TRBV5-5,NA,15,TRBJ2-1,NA,CASSSDSPSYNEQFF,TGTGCCAGCAGTTCGGACAGCCCCTCCTACAATGAGCAGTTCTTC
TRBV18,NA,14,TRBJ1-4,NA,CASSQSRVDEKLFF,TGTGCCAGCTCCCAGAGCAGGGTTGATGAAAAACTGTTTTTT
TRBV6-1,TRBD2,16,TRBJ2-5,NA,CASSESPSGDQETQYF,TGTGCCAGCAGTGAAAGCCCTAGCGGGGACCAAGAGACCCAGTACTTC
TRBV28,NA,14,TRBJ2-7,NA,CASNPTRSSYEQYF,TGTGCCAGCAACCCGACTCGAAGCTCCTACGAGCAGTACTTC
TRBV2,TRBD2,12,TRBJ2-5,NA,CASGGGEETQYF,TGTGCCAGCGGTGGGGGGGAAGAGACCCAGTACTTC
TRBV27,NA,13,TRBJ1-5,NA,CASSYSGDQPQHF,TGTGCCAGCAGTTACTCAGGGGATCAGCCCCAGCATTTT
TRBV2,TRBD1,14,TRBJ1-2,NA,CASTPDRGHDGYTF,TGTGCCAGCACCCCCGACAGGGGGCATGATGGCTACACCTTC
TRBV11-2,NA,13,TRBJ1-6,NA,CASSQEPNSPLHF,TGTGCCAGCAGCCAGGAACCGAATTCACCCCTCCACTTT
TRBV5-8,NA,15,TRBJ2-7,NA,CASSSTTVGSPRQYF,TGTGCCAGCAGCTCCACGACAGTCGGTTCTCCGAGGCAGTACTTC
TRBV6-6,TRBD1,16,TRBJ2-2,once,CASSYLTGQGNGELFF,TGTGCCAGCAGTTACTTGACTGGACAGGGGAACGGGGAGCTGTTTTTT